This entry describes one T cell receptor beta chain. The data derive from a study of T cell responses to AZD1222 COVID-19 vaccine. Germline CDR1 is MGHRA and CDR2 is YSYEKL. V lost 1 base and J lost 7; bases outside the gene matches: 7. The CDR3 covers 15 residues. The protocol was immunoSEQ multiplex PCR, while the TCRdb copy is restricted to in-frame clones and leaves out a portion. Counted here are over 95,000 clones, approximately 87% occurring once; the ten biggest clones make up around 12%. The specimen comprised peripheral blood, sampled on day 0 of AZD1222 vaccination. The source of this sequence is an adult in good health. This chain links TRBV4-1 with TRBJ1-5, with 7 bases identical to TRBD1. This chain's CDR3 is CASSQVIQGGQPQHF. DNA of the CDR3: TGCGCCAGCAGCCAAGTCATTCAGGGGGGCCAGCCCCAGCATTTT.